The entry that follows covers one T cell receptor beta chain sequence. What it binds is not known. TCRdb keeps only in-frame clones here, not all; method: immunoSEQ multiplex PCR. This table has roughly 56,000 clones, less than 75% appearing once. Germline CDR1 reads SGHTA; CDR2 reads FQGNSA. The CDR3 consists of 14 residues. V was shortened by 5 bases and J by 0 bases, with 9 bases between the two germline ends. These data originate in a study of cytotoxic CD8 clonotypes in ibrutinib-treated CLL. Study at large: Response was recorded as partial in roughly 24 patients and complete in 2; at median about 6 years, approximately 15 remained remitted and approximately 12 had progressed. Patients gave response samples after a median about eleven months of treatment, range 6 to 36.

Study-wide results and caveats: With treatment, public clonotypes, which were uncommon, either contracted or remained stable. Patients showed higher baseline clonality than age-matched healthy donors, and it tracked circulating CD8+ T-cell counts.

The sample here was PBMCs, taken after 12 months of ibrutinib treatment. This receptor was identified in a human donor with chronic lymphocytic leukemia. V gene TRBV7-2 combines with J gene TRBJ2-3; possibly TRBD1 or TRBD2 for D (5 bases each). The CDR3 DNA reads TGTGCCAGCAGCCCCGGGGCTAGCACAGATACGCAGTATTTT. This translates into CASSPGASTDTQYF.